This T cell receptor beta chain was obtained from a study of cytotoxic CD8 clonotypes in ibrutinib-treated CLL. Study-wide background: Partial responses numbered roughly 25 and complete responses 2; after a median around 74 months, 14 stayed remitted and around 12 progressed. Specimens for response were gathered following a median 12 months of therapy, spanning 6 to 36. Findings and limits, study-wide: Baseline values of clonality outstripped age-matched healthy donors and followed circulating CD8+ T-cell counts.

About this clone itself: Its antigen is still unknown.

The CDR3 is made up of 14 amino acids. Trimming cost V 4 bases and J 8 bases; bases outside gene matches: 5. Germline CDR1 SGHDN, CDR2 FVKESK. The method was immunoSEQ multiplex PCR; TCRdb's version includes in-frame clones alone and lacks a portion of them. Of 110,000 or so clones listed, about 50% were seen once; the top ten hold 37%. This sequence was found in a human donor with chronic lymphocytic leukemia. Sequences were derived from PBMCs, sampled after 24 months of ibrutinib treatment. The chain couples TRBV14 to TRBJ1-6; 7 nucleotides agree with TRBD1. CDR3 protein: CASSPRTGHSPLHF. CDR3 sequence (DNA): TGTGCCAGCAGCCCGCGGACAGGACATTCACCCCTCCACTTT.